These T cell receptor beta chains were read from a single sample in a study of cytomegalovirus exposure and HLA in healthy donors. Measured with immunoSEQ multiplex PCR; TCRdb has only the in-frame clones, and not every one. The table records nearly 200,000 clones, over 80% of them present only once. The sequenced sample was PBMCs. The receptors here all came from a man in his thirties or forties in good health and CMV-seronegative. The CDR3 runs from the conserved cysteine through the conserved F or W. The D gene is left open where the match is weak. Clone size is given for some rows only: seen once, a few or many times, or a class if the clone is expanded.

d_call,v_call,clone_size,j_call,cdr3_aa,cdr3_nt
TRBD2,TRBV6-5,.,TRBJ2-3,CASSSGTSPATDTQYF,TGTGCCAGCAGTTCCGGGACTAGCCCCGCCACAGATACGCAGTATTTT
.,TRBV19,.,TRBJ1-5,CASGEGYQPQHF,TGTGCCAGTGGGGAGGGGTATCAGCCCCAGCATTTT
.,TRBV27,once,TRBJ1-1,CASSFTGVAEAFF,TGTGCCAGCAGTTTTACGGGGGTCGCTGAAGCTTTCTTT
TRBD2,TRBV5-1,.,TRBJ2-1,CASSLPASGNYNEQFF,TGCGCCAGCAGCTTACCGGCTAGCGGCAACTACAATGAGCAGTTCTTC
TRBD1,TRBV7-9,.,TRBJ1-5,CASSHDRGNQPQHF,TGTGCCAGCAGTCATGACAGGGGCAATCAGCCCCAGCATTTT
TRBD2,TRBV27,once,TRBJ2-3,CASSLSSGSSDTQYF,TGTGCCAGCAGTTTATCTAGCGGGAGCTCTGATACGCAGTATTTT
.,TRBV2,.,TRBJ2-3,CASRREWGDTQYF,TGTGCCAGCAGGAGGGAATGGGGAGATACGCAGTATTTT
TRBD2,TRBV13,.,TRBJ2-1,CASSPQTSGPNEQFF,TGTGCCAGCAGCCCCCAGACTAGCGGGCCAAATGAGCAGTTCTTC
.,TRBV6-5,.,TRBJ1-5,CASSYSGGNSNQPQHF,TGTGCCAGCAGTTACTCAGGAGGGAATAGCAATCAGCCCCAGCATTTT
TRBD2,TRBV19,.,TRBJ2-2,CATLRLAGAPGELFF,TGTGCCACCCTCCGATTAGCGGGAGCTCCCGGGGAGCTGTTTTTT
TRBD1,TRBV7-2,few,TRBJ2-7,CASSPGTGTWEQYF,TGTGCCAGCAGCCCCGGGACAGGGACGTGGGAGCAGTACTTC
.,TRBV19,.,TRBJ2-2,CASSAQGSWTGELFF,TGTGCCAGTAGTGCACAGGGTTCGTGGACCGGGGAGCTGTTTTTT
.,TRBV5-1,.,TRBJ2-5,CASSHTGETQYF,TGCGCCAGCAGCCACACCGGGGAGACCCAGTACTTC
.,TRBV7-2,.,TRBJ2-7,CASSSRSGLSYEQYF,TGTGCCAGCAGCTCACGGAGCGGATTGTCCTACGAGCAGTACTTC
.,TRBV5-6,.,TRBJ1-1,CASSRFGQPNTEAFF,TGTGCCAGCAGTCGTTTCGGACAGCCGAACACTGAAGCTTTCTTT
.,TRBV18,.,TRBJ1-4,CASSRSGGMVNEKLFF,TGTGCCAGCTCCCGCTCCGGGGGGATGGTAAATGAAAAACTGTTTTTT
TRBD1,TRBV5-1,.,TRBJ2-7,CASSPGTGNPYEQYF,TGCGCCAGCAGCCCTGGGACAGGGAATCCCTACGAGCAGTACTTC
.,TRBV11-2,.,TRBJ1-1,CASSLTGSWVNTEAFF,TGTGCCAGCAGCCTAACAGGGAGTTGGGTGAACACTGAAGCTTTCTTT
TRBD2,TRBV10-3,.,TRBJ2-5,CAISESGGTSGTQYF,TGTGCCATCAGTGAGTCTGGTGGGACTAGCGGGACCCAGTACTTC
TRBD2,TRBV14,.,TRBJ2-1,CASSQGTSGSRNEQFF,TGTGCCAGCAGCCAAGGGACTAGCGGGTCTCGGAATGAGCAGTTCTTC
.,TRBV5-8,.,TRBJ1-2,CASSLDRAAYGYTF,TGTGCCAGCAGCTTGGACAGGGCGGCCTATGGCTACACCTTC
.,TRBV4-2,.,TRBJ2-7,CASSQEVGGPDEQYF,TGTGCCAGCAGCCAAGAGGTAGGAGGGCCTGACGAGCAGTACTTC
TRBD2,TRBV7-9,.,TRBJ2-5,CASSYPRREGLQETQYF,TGTGCCAGCAGCTACCCGAGGAGGGAGGGCTTACAAGAGACCCAGTACTTC
TRBD2,TRBV7-7,.,TRBJ2-1,CASSLVAGAGNEQFF,TGTGCTAGCAGCTTAGTAGCGGGAGCTGGAAATGAGCAGTTCTTC
.,TRBV2,.,TRBJ2-7,CASSEMGPYEQYF,TGTGCCAGCAGTGAAATGGGGCCCTACGAGCAGTACTTC
TRBD2,TRBV13,.,TRBJ2-2,CASSLEAGVNTGELFF,TGTGCCAGCAGCTTAGAAGCGGGAGTAAACACCGGGGAGCTGTTTTTT
TRBD2,TRBV7-2,.,TRBJ2-5,CASSPSGDGETQYF,TGTGCCAGCAGCCCAAGCGGGGACGGAGAGACCCAGTACTTC
.,TRBV19,.,TRBJ2-2,CASIYREGTGELFF,TGTGCCAGTATTTACAGGGAGGGAACCGGGGAGCTGTTTTTT
TRBD1,TRBV15,.,TRBJ2-6,CATSRGVPGQASSGANVLTF,TGTGCCACCAGCAGAGGGGTACCGGGACAGGCGAGCTCTGGGGCCAACGTCCTGACTTTC
TRBD1,TRBV5-1,.,TRBJ1-4,CASSWLGQENEKLFF,TGCGCCAGCAGCTGGCTGGGACAGGAAAATGAAAAACTGTTTTTT
TRBD1,TRBV28,.,TRBJ1-2,CASSPWTGVANYGYTF,TGTGCCAGCAGTCCCTGGACAGGGGTGGCGAACTATGGCTACACCTTC
TRBD2,TRBV9,.,TRBJ2-3,CASTPLADWADTQYF,TGTGCCAGCACACCACTAGCGGACTGGGCAGATACGCAGTATTTT
TRBD2,TRBV19,.,TRBJ2-2,CASSFNLGSGVNTGELFF,TGTGCCAGTAGTTTCAACTTGGGTAGCGGGGTTAACACCGGGGAGCTGTTTTTT
TRBD1,TRBV6-5,once,TRBJ2-5,CASSRQGAVPQYF,TGTGCCAGCAGTAGACAGGGGGCTGTTCCCCAGTACTTC
.,TRBV30,.,TRBJ2-3,CAWSVLAVTDTQYF,TGTGCCTGGAGTGTATTAGCAGTCACAGATACGCAGTATTTT
TRBD1,TRBV19,.,TRBJ2-7,CASSKTGTGISEQYF,TGTGCCAGTAGTAAAACCGGGACAGGAATCTCCGAGCAGTACTTC
.,TRBV30,.,TRBJ1-1,CAWRAGSGGDAFF,TGTGCCTGGAGGGCTGGATCCGGGGGGGATGCTTTCTTT
TRBD1,TRBV28,.,TRBJ1-3,CASSSIRFQDRVTGNTIYF,TGTGCCAGCAGTTCGATTAGGTTCCAAGACAGGGTTACTGGAAACACCATATATTTT
TRBD2,TRBV11-3,once,TRBJ2-3,CASSLEGTSATDTQYF,TGTGCCAGCAGCTTAGAGGGGACTAGCGCCACAGATACGCAGTATTTT
TRBD2,TRBV14,.,TRBJ2-3,CASSRLAGGITDTQYF,TGTGCCAGCAGCCGACTAGCGGGAGGCATCACAGATACGCAGTATTTT
TRBD2,TRBV28,.,TRBJ2-2,CASSWLAGNHGELFF,TGTGCCAGCAGTTGGCTAGCGGGTAACCACGGGGAGCTGTTTTTT
.,TRBV19,.,TRBJ2-6,CASSIGTRGGANVLTF,TGTGCCAGTAGTATAGGGACCAGGGGTGGGGCCAACGTCCTGACTTTC
TRBD2,TRBV4-1,.,TRBJ2-1,CASSQMRTSGGNEQFF,TGCGCCAGCAGCCAAATGCGGACTAGCGGGGGCAATGAGCAGTTCTTC
.,TRBV14,.,TRBJ2-1,CASSLGSGRAVNEQFF,TGTGCCAGCAGCCTCGGGTCCGGGCGGGCGGTTAATGAGCAGTTCTTC
TRBD2,TRBV5-1,.,TRBJ2-7,CASSVPGLADEQYF,TGCGCCAGCAGCGTCCCGGGACTAGCGGACGAGCAGTACTTC
.,TRBV5-1,.,TRBJ2-3,CASSLWGRNTDTQYF,TGCGCCAGCAGCTTGTGGGGGCGGAACACAGATACGCAGTATTTT
TRBD1,TRBV23-1,.,TRBJ2-7,CASSQSSRTGSDTYEQYF,TGCGCCAGCAGTCAATCTTCCCGGACAGGGAGCGACACCTACGAGCAGTACTTC
.,TRBV18,.,TRBJ1-5,CASSPSGRSNQPQHF,TGTGCCAGCTCACCCTCGGGTAGGAGCAATCAGCCCCAGCATTTT
.,TRBV5-4,once,TRBJ2-2,CASSSRVMAGELFF,TGTGCCAGCAGCTCCAGGGTTATGGCCGGGGAGCTGTTTTTT
.,TRBV5-1,.,TRBJ2-1,CASSPLLGGGGNEQFF,TGCGCCAGCAGCCCGCTACTCGGGGGCGGGGGCAATGAGCAGTTCTTC
TRBD2,TRBV5-4,.,TRBJ2-2,CASSLGGGLNTGELFF,TGTGCCAGCAGCTTGGGCGGGGGGTTGAACACCGGGGAGCTGTTTTTT
.,TRBV7-6,.,TRBJ2-7,CASSTQTGPGEQYF,TGTGCCAGCAGCACCCAGACAGGTCCGGGCGAGCAGTACTTC
TRBD1,TRBV5-6,once,TRBJ1-1,CASSYGTGMGTEAFF,TGTGCCAGCAGCTATGGGACAGGGATGGGCACTGAAGCTTTCTTT
TRBD2,TRBV6-6,.,TRBJ2-2,CASSYRTSFAGELFF,TGTGCCAGCAGTTATAGGACTAGCTTTGCCGGGGAGCTGTTTTTT